This T cell receptor beta chain stems from a study of PD-1 blockade in mismatch repair-deficient tumors. This clone was seen just once. The CDR3 contains 14 residues. CDR1 and CDR2 from the germline V gene are WNHNN and SYGVQD (reference sequence). Trimming took 0 bases from V and 4 from J, leaving 7 bases between them. This table comes from immunoSEQ multiplex PCR, and its TCRdb copy is limited to in-frame clones, with some not included. The data hold about 110,000 clones, with about 83% observed a single time. Every patient had mismatch repair deficiency by PCR or immunohistochemistry. The TCR-sequenced patients were three responders to pembrolizumab.

V and J are TRBV10-1 and TRBJ2-1; D ambiguous. Source: peripheral blood, taken around 60 weeks after starting pembrolizumab. The receptor's source is an adult with mismatch repair-deficient cancer. The CDR3 is CASSESALYNEQFF. The DNA for the CDR3 is TGCGCCAGCAGTGAGTCAGCTCTATACAATGAGCAGTTCTTC.